This TCR beta chain was captured in a study of cytotoxic CD8 clonotypes in ibrutinib-treated CLL. For the study at large: Samples had a mean of about 250,000 productive templates and around 89,000 productive rearrangements.

TCRdb's copy holds only in-frame clones and misses some; the assay was immunoSEQ multiplex PCR. This repertoire shows 55,000 to 60,000 clones, 50% to 60% found once; its top ten account for about 24%. CDR3 size: 13 residues. The germline V gene encodes CDR1 SGDLS and CDR2 YYNGEE. V gave up 2 bases and J gave up 5 bases; unmatched junction bases: 1. Turning to this clone: Its antigen is not identified.

Broader study findings: Public clonotypes, rarely seen, contracted or held steady on treatment.

The specimen comprised PBMCs, sampled at disease progression, from a patient treated with ibrutinib. The chain employs TRBV9 and TRBJ2-5; 9 bases match TRBD1. This receptor was taken from a human donor with chronic lymphocytic leukemia. CDR3 residues: CASSVGTGETQYF. CDR3 nucleotide sequence: TGTGCCAGCAGCGTTGGGACAGGGGAGACCCAGTACTTC.